The clone carrying this T cell receptor beta chain was picked up a small number of times. The antigen remains unidentified. For 5 to 6 days at 37°C, the mixed lymphocyte reaction cells were kept in coculture. This sample is drawn from a study of siplizumab effects on memory and regulatory T cells. Across the whole study: The authors ran mixed lymphocyte reactions in pairs, with siplizumab at 1 ug/mL or without drug. Broader study findings: In siplizumab conditions, mappable alloreactive CD4+ clones averaged about 63% Treg-derived, against 25% to 30% in controls.

TCRdb's table, derived via immunoSEQ multiplex PCR, lists solely in-frame clones and lacks some. The sample has nearly 20,000 clones; over 35% are singletons. The CDR3 consists of 15 residues. Germline V gives CDR1 MNHNS, CDR2 SASEGT. V dropped 5 bases and J dropped 5 bases, with 19 bases sitting between them. The chain is built from TRBV6-1 and TRBJ2-7; D unresolved. This clonotype originated in a human donor in good health; the cells came from an allogeneic mixed lymphocyte reaction. Some clones in this sample may be carry-over from other donors' samples. Sequences were obtained from CFSE-low (dividing) CD4+ T cells sorted from an allogeneic mixed lymphocyte reaction. This CDR3 reads CASSPPGVMAHEQYF. CDR3 nucleotides: TGTGCCAGCAGTCCGCCCGGAGTAATGGCCCACGAGCAGTACTTC.